This T cell receptor (beta chain) is drawn from a study of shared clonotypes between healthy human individuals. Sequencing used immunoSEQ multiplex PCR; TCRdb keeps in-frame clones, though not all of them. The sample lists 2 million or so clones, 90% to 95% occurring once. CDR1 is SGHRS and CDR2 is YFSETQ in the germline V gene. The CDR3 length is 15 residues. V shed 4 bases, J shed 5 bases, and the junction held 12 bases outside the gene matches. J is TRBJ2-7 and V is TRBV5-1, with 7 nucleotides matching TRBD1. The origin of this receptor is a man younger than 35 in good health. The sequenced material came from naive CD4+ T cells sorted from blood. Subset defined: CD45RA+ positively selected. CDR3 coding DNA: TGCGCCAGCAGCCCTTTACAGGGGAAGGTCGACGAGCAGTACTTC. Protein product: CASSPLQGKVDEQYF. The whole variable domain, remainder taken from reference TRBV5-1 and TRBJ2-7, is KAGVTQTPRYLIKTRGQQVTLSCSPISGHRSVSWYQQTPGQGLQFLFEYFSETQRNKGNFPGRFSGRQFSNSRSEMNVSTLELGDSALYLCASSPLQGKVDEQYFGPGTRLTVT.